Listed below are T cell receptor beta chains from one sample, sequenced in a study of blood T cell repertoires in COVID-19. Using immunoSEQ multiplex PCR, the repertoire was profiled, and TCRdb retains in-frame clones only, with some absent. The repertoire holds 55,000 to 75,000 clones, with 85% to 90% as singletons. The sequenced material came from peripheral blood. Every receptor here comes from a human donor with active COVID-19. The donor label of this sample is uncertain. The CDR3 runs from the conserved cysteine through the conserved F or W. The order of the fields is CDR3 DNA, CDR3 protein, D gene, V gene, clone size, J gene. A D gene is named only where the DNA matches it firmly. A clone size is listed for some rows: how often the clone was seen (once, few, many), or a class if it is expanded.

cdr3_nt: TGTGCCAGTAGTATGAACAGGGGGCCGGGGGAGCTGTTTTTT; cdr3_aa: CASSMNRGPGELFF; d_call: TRBD1; v_call: TRBV19; clone_size: .; j_call: TRBJ2-2
cdr3_nt: TGTGCCAGCAGTCCCGACAGGGGGCTCACCGGGGAGCTGTTTTTT; cdr3_aa: CASSPDRGLTGELFF; d_call: TRBD1; v_call: TRBV2; clone_size: once; j_call: TRBJ2-2
cdr3_nt: TGTGCCAGTATCCCCGAGGAGGGTAGAAACACCATATATTTT; cdr3_aa: CASIPEEGRNTIYF; d_call: .; v_call: TRBV19; clone_size: .; j_call: TRBJ1-3
cdr3_nt: TGTGCCAGCAGCCTCTTTCCGGGACAGGTGAACACTGAAGCTTTCTTT; cdr3_aa: CASSLFPGQVNTEAFF; d_call: TRBD1; v_call: TRBV3-1/TRBV3-2; clone_size: .; j_call: TRBJ1-1
cdr3_nt: TGTGCCAGCAGCTTTAGCGGGAGTAGCTCCTACAATGAGCAGTTCTTC; cdr3_aa: CASSFSGSSSYNEQFF; d_call: TRBD2; v_call: TRBV7-2; clone_size: few; j_call: TRBJ2-1
cdr3_nt: TGTGCCAGCAGGCCGTCGGGGGGCGCGTACAATGAGCAGTTCTTC; cdr3_aa: CASRPSGGAYNEQFF; d_call: .; v_call: TRBV6-5; clone_size: .; j_call: TRBJ2-1
cdr3_nt: TGTGCCAGCAGTGACTGGGCCGCGCTGGGAAACACCATATATTTT; cdr3_aa: CASSDWAALGNTIYF; d_call: .; v_call: TRBV2; clone_size: .; j_call: TRBJ1-3
cdr3_nt: TGTGCCAGCAACTACGGGGAGAGGACAGATACGCAGTATTTT; cdr3_aa: CASNYGERTDTQYF; d_call: .; v_call: TRBV7-2; clone_size: .; j_call: TRBJ2-3
cdr3_nt: TGCGCCAGCAGCTTGGTACCGACTGGTGGTTCAGAGACCCAGTACTTC; cdr3_aa: CASSLVPTGGSETQYF; d_call: .; v_call: TRBV5-1; clone_size: .; j_call: TRBJ2-5
cdr3_nt: TGTGCCAGCAGTTCAGGGCCTCGGGTTTACAATGAGCAGTTCTTC; cdr3_aa: CASSSGPRVYNEQFF; d_call: .; v_call: TRBV14; clone_size: .; j_call: TRBJ2-1
cdr3_nt: TGTGCCAGCAGTCGTCGGACAGGGAACAAAATGAACACTGAAGCTTTCTTT; cdr3_aa: CASSRRTGNKMNTEAFF; d_call: TRBD1; v_call: TRBV28; clone_size: .; j_call: TRBJ1-1
cdr3_nt: TGTAGTCCCCCTTTCCCCGCGGGGGGTGTCACAGATACGCAGTATTTT; cdr3_aa: CSPPFPAGGVTDTQYF; d_call: TRBD2; v_call: TRBV24-1; clone_size: .; j_call: TRBJ2-3
cdr3_nt: TGTGCCAGCAGTCCGACTCGGGGGGTTTATGGCTACACCTTC; cdr3_aa: CASSPTRGVYGYTF; d_call: .; v_call: TRBV28; clone_size: once; j_call: TRBJ1-2
cdr3_nt: TGCGCCAGCCGACAGGGGAGTTTGGGCGAGCAGTACTTC; cdr3_aa: CASRQGSLGEQYF; d_call: TRBD1; v_call: TRBV5-1; clone_size: once; j_call: TRBJ2-7
cdr3_nt: TGTGCCAGCAGTTTATTTACCGGGAGCTCCTACAATGAGCAGTTCTTC; cdr3_aa: CASSLFTGSSYNEQFF; d_call: .; v_call: TRBV28; clone_size: .; j_call: TRBJ2-1
cdr3_nt: TGTGCCAGCCCCCCCACCGTTGCGGGATCTAATGTGGAGCAGTACTTC; cdr3_aa: CASPPTVAGSNVEQYF; d_call: .; v_call: TRBV28; clone_size: .; j_call: TRBJ2-7
cdr3_nt: TGTGCCACCAGGAGAAGCACCGGGGAGCTGTTTTTT; cdr3_aa: CATRRSTGELFF; d_call: .; v_call: TRBV24-1; clone_size: few; j_call: TRBJ2-2
cdr3_nt: TGTGCCATCAGTGAGTCGCGGGGGATCCTCACAGATACGCAGTATTTT; cdr3_aa: CAISESRGILTDTQYF; d_call: TRBD2; v_call: TRBV10-3; clone_size: .; j_call: TRBJ2-3
cdr3_nt: TGTGCCAGCTCACCGGGGGGGGGCCTGAATCAGCCCCAGCATTTT; cdr3_aa: CASSPGGGLNQPQHF; d_call: .; v_call: TRBV18; clone_size: .; j_call: TRBJ1-5
cdr3_nt: TGTGCCATCACCACTCAGACAGGGGGTTTAAACTATGGCTACACCTTC; cdr3_aa: CAITTQTGGLNYGYTF; d_call: TRBD1; v_call: TRBV10-3; clone_size: .; j_call: TRBJ1-2
cdr3_nt: TGTGCCACCAGTGATTTCACAGGGGGTACCGGGGAGCTGTTTTTT; cdr3_aa: CATSDFTGGTGELFF; d_call: TRBD1; v_call: TRBV24-1; clone_size: .; j_call: TRBJ2-2
cdr3_nt: TGTGCCAGCAGGCGGGACAGGCTCGGGGAAAAACTGTTTTTT; cdr3_aa: CASRRDRLGEKLFF; d_call: TRBD1; v_call: TRBV27; clone_size: .; j_call: TRBJ1-4
cdr3_nt: TGTGCCTGGGAGGGACAGGGCTATGGCTACACCTTC; cdr3_aa: CAWEGQGYGYTF; d_call: TRBD1; v_call: TRBV30; clone_size: .; j_call: TRBJ1-2
cdr3_nt: TGTGCCAGCAGTCGACAGGGTCTGGGCGGTCTCCTCCACTTT; cdr3_aa: CASSRQGLGGLLHF; d_call: TRBD1; v_call: TRBV11-1; clone_size: .; j_call: TRBJ1-6
cdr3_nt: TGTGCCAGCAGCTTCACAGGGTTCTCTGAAGCTTTCTTT; cdr3_aa: CASSFTGFSEAFF; d_call: .; v_call: TRBV7-8; clone_size: .; j_call: TRBJ1-1
cdr3_nt: TGTGCCAGCAGCTTAGCCAGGGAGGGTGAGCCCCAGCATTTT; cdr3_aa: CASSLAREGEPQHF; d_call: .; v_call: TRBV7-2; clone_size: .; j_call: TRBJ1-5
cdr3_nt: TGTGCCAGCAGCGTAGTAGCTAGCGGGAGAGGGGATACGCAGTATTTT; cdr3_aa: CASSVVASGRGDTQYF; d_call: TRBD2; v_call: TRBV9; clone_size: .; j_call: TRBJ2-3
cdr3_nt: TGTGCCAGCAGCCCAGCCGGGACAATCAATGAGCAGTTCTTC; cdr3_aa: CASSPAGTINEQFF; d_call: .; v_call: TRBV6-2/TRBV6-3; clone_size: .; j_call: TRBJ2-1
cdr3_nt: TGTGCCAGCAGCTTGGGGACTACCAACACCGGGGAGCTGTTTTTT; cdr3_aa: CASSLGTTNTGELFF; d_call: .; v_call: TRBV5-4; clone_size: .; j_call: TRBJ2-2
cdr3_nt: TGTGCCAGCAGCTTACAGAATAACTATGGCTACACCTTC; cdr3_aa: CASSLQNNYGYTF; d_call: .; v_call: TRBV5-4; clone_size: few; j_call: TRBJ1-2
cdr3_nt: TGTGCCAGTAGTAGCGGACTAGCGGGGAGCGAGCAGTACTTC; cdr3_aa: CASSSGLAGSEQYF; d_call: TRBD2; v_call: TRBV19; clone_size: .; j_call: TRBJ2-7
cdr3_nt: TGTGCCAGTAAGACGGAGAATGAAAAACTGTTTTTT; cdr3_aa: CASKTENEKLFF; d_call: .; v_call: TRBV18; clone_size: .; j_call: TRBJ1-4
cdr3_nt: TGTGCCAGCACTCCCGCAGGGTTGGAGACCCAGTACTTC; cdr3_aa: CASTPAGLETQYF; d_call: .; v_call: TRBV7-8; clone_size: .; j_call: TRBJ2-5
cdr3_nt: TGTGCCAGCAGCCAAGGATCCAGTTGGAGAAATTCACCCCTCCACTTT; cdr3_aa: CASSQGSSWRNSPLHF; d_call: .; v_call: TRBV3-1/TRBV3-2; clone_size: .; j_call: TRBJ1-6
cdr3_nt: TGTGCTAGTGGTTCCCCCGGTGGGCAGCCGCCTTGGGGCTACACCTTC; cdr3_aa: CASGSPGGQPPWGYTF; d_call: .; v_call: TRBV12-5; clone_size: .; j_call: TRBJ1-2
cdr3_nt: TGCGCCAGCAGCCGAGATAGCGGGGGTCTGGGGGATGAGCAGTTCTTC; cdr3_aa: CASSRDSGGLGDEQFF; d_call: TRBD2; v_call: TRBV4-1; clone_size: .; j_call: TRBJ2-1
cdr3_nt: TGTGCCACCTCTCGTGGGCCGTCAGAGACCCAGTACTTC; cdr3_aa: CATSRGPSETQYF; d_call: .; v_call: TRBV6-5; clone_size: .; j_call: TRBJ2-5
cdr3_nt: TGTGCCAGTAGTATATCGAGCGGCAAGCGCACAGATACGCAGTATTTT; cdr3_aa: CASSISSGKRTDTQYF; d_call: .; v_call: TRBV19; clone_size: .; j_call: TRBJ2-3
cdr3_nt: TGCAGTGCTAGTGAATTTGGAGGGCCTTCTCAGCCCCAGCATTTT; cdr3_aa: CSASEFGGPSQPQHF; d_call: .; v_call: TRBV20-1; clone_size: .; j_call: TRBJ1-5
cdr3_nt: TGTGCCAGCAGTGCCGGGACAGAGTACGAGCAGTACTTC; cdr3_aa: CASSAGTEYEQYF; d_call: TRBD1; v_call: TRBV27; clone_size: .; j_call: TRBJ2-7
cdr3_nt: TGTGCCAGCAGCTCCAGAGGGAACTACGAGCAGTACTTC; cdr3_aa: CASSSRGNYEQYF; d_call: .; v_call: TRBV5-4; clone_size: .; j_call: TRBJ2-7
cdr3_nt: TGTGCCAGCCGAGGGACTGCAGACACTGAAGCTTTCTTT; cdr3_aa: CASRGTADTEAFF; d_call: .; v_call: TRBV6-5; clone_size: .; j_call: TRBJ1-1